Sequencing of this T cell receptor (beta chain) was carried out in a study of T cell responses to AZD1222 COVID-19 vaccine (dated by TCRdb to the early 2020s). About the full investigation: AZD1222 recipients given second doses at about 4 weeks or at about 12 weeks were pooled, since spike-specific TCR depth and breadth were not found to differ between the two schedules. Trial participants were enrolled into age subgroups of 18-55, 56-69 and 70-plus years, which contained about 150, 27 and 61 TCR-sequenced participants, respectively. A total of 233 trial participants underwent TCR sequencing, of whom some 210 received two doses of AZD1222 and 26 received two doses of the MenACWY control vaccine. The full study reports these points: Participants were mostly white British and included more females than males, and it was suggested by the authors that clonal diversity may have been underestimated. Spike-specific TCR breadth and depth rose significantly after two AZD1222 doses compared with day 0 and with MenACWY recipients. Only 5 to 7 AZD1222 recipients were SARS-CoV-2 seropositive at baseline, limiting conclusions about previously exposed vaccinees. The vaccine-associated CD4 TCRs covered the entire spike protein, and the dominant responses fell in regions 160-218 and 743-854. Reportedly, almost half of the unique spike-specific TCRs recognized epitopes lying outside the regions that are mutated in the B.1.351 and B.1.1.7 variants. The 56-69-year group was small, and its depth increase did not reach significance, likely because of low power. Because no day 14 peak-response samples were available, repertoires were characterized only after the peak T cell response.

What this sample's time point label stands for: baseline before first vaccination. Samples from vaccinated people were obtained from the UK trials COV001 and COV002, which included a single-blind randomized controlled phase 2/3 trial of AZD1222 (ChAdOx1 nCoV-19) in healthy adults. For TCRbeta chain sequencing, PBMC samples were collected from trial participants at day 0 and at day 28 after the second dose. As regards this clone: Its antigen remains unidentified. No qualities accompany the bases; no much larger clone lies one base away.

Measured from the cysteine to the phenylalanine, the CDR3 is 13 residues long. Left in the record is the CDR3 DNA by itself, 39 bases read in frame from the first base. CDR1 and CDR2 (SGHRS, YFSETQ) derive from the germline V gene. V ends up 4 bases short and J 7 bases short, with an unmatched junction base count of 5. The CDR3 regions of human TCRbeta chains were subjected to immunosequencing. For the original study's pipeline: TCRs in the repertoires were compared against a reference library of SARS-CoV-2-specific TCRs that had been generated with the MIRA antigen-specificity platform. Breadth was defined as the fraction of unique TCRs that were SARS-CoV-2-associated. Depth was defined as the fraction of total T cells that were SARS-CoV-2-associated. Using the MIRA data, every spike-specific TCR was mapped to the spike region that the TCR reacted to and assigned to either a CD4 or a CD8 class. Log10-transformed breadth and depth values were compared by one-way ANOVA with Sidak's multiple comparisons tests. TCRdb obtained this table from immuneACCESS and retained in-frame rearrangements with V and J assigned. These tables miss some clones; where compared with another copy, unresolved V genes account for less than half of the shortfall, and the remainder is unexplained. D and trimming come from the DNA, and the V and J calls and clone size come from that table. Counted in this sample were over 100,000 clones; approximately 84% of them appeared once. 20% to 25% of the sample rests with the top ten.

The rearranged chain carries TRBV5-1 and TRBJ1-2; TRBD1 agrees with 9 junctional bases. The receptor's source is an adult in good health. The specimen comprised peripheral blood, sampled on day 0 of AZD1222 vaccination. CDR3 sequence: CASSAQGAGGYTF. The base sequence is TGCGCCAGCAGCGCACAGGGGGCTGGTGGCTACACCTTC.